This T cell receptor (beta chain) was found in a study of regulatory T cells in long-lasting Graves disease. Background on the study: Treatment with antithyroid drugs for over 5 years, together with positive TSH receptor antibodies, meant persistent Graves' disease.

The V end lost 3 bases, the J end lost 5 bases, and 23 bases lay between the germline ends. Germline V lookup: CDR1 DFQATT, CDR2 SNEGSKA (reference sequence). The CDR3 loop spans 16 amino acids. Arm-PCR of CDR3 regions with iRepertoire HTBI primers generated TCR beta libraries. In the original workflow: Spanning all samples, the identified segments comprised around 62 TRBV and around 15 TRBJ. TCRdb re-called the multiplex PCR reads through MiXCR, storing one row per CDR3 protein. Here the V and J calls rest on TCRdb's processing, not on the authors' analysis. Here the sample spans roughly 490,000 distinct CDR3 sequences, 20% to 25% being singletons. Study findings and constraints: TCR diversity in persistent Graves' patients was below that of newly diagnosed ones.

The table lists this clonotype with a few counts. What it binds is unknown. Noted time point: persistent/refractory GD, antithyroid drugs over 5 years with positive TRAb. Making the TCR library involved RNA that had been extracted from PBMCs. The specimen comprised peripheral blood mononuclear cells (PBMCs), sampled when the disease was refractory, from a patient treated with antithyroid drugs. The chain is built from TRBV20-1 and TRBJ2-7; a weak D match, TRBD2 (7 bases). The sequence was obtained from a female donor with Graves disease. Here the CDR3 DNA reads TGCAGTGCTAGCAGTGGAGGGAGGGGGGAATGGGACGAGCAGTACTTC. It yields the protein CSASSGGRGEWDEQYF.